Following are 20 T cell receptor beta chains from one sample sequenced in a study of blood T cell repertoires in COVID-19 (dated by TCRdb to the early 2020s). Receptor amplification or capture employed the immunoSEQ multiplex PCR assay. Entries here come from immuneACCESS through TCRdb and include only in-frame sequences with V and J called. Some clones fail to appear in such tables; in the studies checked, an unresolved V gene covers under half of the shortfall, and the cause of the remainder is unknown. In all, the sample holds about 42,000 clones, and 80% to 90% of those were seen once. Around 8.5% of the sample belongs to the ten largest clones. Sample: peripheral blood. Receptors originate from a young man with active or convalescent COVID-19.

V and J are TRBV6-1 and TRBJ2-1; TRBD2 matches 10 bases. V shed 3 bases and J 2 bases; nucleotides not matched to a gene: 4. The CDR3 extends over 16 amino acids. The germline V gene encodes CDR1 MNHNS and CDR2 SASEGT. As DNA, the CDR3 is TGTGCCAGCAGTGAGCCGGGACTAGCGACCTACAATGAGCAGTTCTTC. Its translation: CASSEPGLATYNEQFF.

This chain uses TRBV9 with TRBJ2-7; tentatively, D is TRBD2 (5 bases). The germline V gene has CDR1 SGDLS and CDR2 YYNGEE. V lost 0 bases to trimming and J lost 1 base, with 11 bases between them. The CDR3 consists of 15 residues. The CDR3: CASSVVAGPSYEQYV. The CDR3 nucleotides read TGTGCCAGCAGCGTAGTGGCGGGCCCATCCTACGAGCAGTACGTC.

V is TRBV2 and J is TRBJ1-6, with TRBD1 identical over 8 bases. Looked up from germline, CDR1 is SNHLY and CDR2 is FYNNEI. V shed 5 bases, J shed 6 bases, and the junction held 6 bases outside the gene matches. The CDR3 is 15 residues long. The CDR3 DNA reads TGTGCCAGCAGTCTTAGGACAGGGATTAATTCACCCCTCCACTTT. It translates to CASSLRTGINSPLHF. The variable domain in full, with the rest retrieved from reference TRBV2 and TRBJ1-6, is EPEVTQTPSHQVTQMGQEVILRCVPISNHLYFYWYRQILGQKVEFLVSFYNNEISEKSEIFDDQFSVERPDGSNFTLKIRSTKLEDSAMYFCASSLRTGINSPLHFGNGTRLTVT.

The CDR3 coding sequence is TGTGCCAGCTCGCCAGAAACTTCCGGTATTTCGGGTGGAGAAAAACTGTTTTTT. Protein sequence: CASSPETSGISGGEKLFF. This rearrangement joins TRBV18 to TRBJ1-4, with no clear D. This CDR3 contains 18 residues. CDR1 and CDR2 (germline): KGHSH, LQKENI. V lost 6 bases and J lost 8, with 28 bases in between.

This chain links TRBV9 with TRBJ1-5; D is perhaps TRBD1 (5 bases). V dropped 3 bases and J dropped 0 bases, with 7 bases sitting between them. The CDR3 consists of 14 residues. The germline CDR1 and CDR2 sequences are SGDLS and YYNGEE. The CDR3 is CASSATDSNQPQHF. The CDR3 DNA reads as TGTGCCAGCAGCGCGACAGATAGCAATCAGCCCCAGCATTTT.

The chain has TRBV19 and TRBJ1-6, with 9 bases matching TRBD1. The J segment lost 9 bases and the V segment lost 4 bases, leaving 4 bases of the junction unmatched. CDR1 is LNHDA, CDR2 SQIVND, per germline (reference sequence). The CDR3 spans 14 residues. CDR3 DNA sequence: TGTGCCAGTAGTAACCGGGACAGGGTTTCACCCCTCCACTTT. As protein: CASSNRDRVSPLHF.

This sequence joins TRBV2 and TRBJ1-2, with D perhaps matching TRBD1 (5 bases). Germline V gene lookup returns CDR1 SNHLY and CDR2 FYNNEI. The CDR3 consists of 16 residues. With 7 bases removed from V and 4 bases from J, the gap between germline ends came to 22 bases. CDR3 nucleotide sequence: TGTGCCAGCACCTTTCACGGGACGGTGGAGGGCTATGGCTACACCTTC. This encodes CASTFHGTVEGYGYTF.

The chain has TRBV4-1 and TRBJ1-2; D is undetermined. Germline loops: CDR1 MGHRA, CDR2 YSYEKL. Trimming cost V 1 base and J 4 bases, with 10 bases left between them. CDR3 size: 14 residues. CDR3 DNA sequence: TGCGCCAGCAGCCAAGTCGGGGTGGCCTATGGCTACACCTTC. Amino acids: CASSQVGVAYGYTF.

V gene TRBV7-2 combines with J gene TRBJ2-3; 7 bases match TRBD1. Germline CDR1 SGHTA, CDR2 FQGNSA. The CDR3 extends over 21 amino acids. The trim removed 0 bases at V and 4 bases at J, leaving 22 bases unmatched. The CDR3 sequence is CASSLARQLGTHRGRSDTQYF. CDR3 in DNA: TGTGCCAGCAGCTTAGCTAGGCAACTAGGGACACACAGGGGAAGGTCAGATACGCAGTATTTT.

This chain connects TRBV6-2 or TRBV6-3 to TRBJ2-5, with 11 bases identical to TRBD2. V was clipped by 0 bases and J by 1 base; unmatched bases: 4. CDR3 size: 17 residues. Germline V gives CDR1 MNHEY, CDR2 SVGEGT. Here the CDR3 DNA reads TGTGCCAGCAGTTACTCGATAACTAGCGGGGGCCAAGAGACCCAGTACTTC. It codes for CASSYSITSGGQETQYF.

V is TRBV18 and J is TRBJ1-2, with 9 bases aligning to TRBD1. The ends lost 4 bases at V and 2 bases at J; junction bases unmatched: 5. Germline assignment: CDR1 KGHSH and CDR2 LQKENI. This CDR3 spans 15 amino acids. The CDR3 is CASSQKQGANYGYTF. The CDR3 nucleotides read TGTGCCAGCTCACAGAAACAGGGGGCGAACTATGGCTACACCTTC. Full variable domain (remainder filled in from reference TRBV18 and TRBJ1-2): NAGVMQNPRHLVRRRGQEARLRCSPMKGHSHVYWYRQLPEEGLKFMVYLQKENIIDESGMPKERFSAEFPKEGPSILRIQQVVRGDSAAYFCASSQKQGANYGYTFGSGTRLTVV.

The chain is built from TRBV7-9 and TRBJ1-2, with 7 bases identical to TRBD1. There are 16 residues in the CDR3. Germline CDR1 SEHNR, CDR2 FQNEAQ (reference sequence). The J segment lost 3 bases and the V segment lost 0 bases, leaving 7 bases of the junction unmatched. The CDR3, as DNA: TGTGCCAGCAGCTTAGCGGTGGGACAGAACTACTATGGCTACACCTTC. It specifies CASSLAVGQNYYGYTF.

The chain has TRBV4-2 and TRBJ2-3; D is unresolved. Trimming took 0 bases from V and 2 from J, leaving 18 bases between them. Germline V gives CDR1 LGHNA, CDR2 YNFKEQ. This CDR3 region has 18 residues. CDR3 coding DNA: TGTGCCAGCAGCCAAGATCTCCCGCACAGCACTTCCACAGATACGCAGTATTTT. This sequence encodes CASSQDLPHSTSTDTQYF.

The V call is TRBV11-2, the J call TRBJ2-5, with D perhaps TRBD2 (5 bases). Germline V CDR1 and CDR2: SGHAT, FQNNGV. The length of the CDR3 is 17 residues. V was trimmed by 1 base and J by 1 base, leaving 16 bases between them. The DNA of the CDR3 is TGTGCCAGCAGCTTAGTGAGCGGACCCATTTTCCAAGAGACCCAGTACTTC. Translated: CASSLVSGPIFQETQYF.

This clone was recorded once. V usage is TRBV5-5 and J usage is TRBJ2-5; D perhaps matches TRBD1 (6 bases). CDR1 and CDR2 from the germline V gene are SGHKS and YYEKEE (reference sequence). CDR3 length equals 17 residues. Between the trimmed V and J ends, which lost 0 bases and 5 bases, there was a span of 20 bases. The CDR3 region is CASSLGQGTVGRETQYF. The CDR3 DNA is TGTGCCAGCAGCTTGGGGCAGGGGACGGTGGGAAGGGAGACCCAGTACTTC.

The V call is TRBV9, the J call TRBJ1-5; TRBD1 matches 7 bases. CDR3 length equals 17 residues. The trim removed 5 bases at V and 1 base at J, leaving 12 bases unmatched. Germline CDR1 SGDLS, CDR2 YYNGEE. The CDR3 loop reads CASRDRESKRSNQPQHF. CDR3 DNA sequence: TGTGCCAGCAGAGACAGGGAGAGTAAAAGGAGCAATCAGCCCCAGCATTTT.

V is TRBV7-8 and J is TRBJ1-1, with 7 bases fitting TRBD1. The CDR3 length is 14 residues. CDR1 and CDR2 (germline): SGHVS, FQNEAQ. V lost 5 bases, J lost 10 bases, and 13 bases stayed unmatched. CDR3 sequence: CASSKRTGTDGAFF. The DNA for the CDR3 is TGTGCCAGCAGCAAGAGGACAGGAACAGACGGAGCTTTCTTT.

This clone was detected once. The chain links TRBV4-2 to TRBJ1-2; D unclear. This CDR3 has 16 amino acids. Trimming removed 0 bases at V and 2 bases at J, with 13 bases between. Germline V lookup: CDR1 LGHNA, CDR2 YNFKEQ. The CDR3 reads CASSQDRGSGNYGYTF. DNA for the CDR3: TGTGCCAGCAGCCAAGATCGAGGTTCGGGGAACTATGGCTACACCTTC.

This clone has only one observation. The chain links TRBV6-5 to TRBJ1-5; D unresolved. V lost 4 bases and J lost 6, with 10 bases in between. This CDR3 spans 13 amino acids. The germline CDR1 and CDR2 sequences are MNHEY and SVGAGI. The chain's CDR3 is CASSSRPGQPQHF. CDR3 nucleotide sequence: TGTGCCAGCAGTTCGAGGCCCGGTCAGCCCCAGCATTTT.

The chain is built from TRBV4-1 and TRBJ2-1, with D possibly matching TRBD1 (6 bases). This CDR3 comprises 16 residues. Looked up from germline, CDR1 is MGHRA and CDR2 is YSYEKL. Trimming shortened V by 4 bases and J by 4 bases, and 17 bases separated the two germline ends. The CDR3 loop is CASSLTGQGTYNEQFF. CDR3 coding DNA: TGCGCCAGCAGCCTAACGGGACAAGGGACGTACAATGAGCAGTTCTTC.